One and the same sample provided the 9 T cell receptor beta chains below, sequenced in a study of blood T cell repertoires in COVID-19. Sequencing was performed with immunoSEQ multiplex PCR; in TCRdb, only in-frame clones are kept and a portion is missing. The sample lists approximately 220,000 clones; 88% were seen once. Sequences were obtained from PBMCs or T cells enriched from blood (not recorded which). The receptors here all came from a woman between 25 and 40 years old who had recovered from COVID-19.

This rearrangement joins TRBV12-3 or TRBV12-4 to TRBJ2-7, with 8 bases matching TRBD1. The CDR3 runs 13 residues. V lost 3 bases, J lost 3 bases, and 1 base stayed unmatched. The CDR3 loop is CASSFGTGYEQYF. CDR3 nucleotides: TGTGCCAGCAGTTTCGGGACAGGCTACGAGCAGTACTTC.

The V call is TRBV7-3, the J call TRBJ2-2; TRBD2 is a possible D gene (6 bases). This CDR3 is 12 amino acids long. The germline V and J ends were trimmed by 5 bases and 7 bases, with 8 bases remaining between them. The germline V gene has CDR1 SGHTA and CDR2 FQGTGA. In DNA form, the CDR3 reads TGTGCCAGCAGCCTGGGACTCGGGGAGCTGTTTTTT. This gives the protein CASSLGLGELFF.

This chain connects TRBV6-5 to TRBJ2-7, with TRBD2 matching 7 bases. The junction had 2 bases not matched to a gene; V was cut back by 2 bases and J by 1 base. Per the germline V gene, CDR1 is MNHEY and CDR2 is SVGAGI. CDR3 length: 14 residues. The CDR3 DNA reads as TGTGCCAGCAGTTACACGGGGGGTTCCTACGAGCAGTACTTC. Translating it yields CASSYTGGSYEQYF.

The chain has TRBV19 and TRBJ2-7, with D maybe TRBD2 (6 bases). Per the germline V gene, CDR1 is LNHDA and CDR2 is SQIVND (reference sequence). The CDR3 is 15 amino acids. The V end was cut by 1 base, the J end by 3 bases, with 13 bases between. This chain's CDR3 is CASSIGMGGDYEQYF. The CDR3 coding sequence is TGTGCCAGTAGTATAGGTATGGGAGGCGACTACGAGCAGTACTTC.

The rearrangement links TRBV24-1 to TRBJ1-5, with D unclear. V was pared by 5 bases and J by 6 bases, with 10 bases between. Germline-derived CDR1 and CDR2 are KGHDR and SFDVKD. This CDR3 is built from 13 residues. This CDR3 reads CATSGSAAQPQHF. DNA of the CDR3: TGTGCCACCAGTGGCAGCGCAGCTCAGCCCCAGCATTTT.

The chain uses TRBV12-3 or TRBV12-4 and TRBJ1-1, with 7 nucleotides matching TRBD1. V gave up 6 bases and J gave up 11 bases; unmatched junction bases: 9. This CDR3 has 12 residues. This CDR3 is CASSLGGREAFF. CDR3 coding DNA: TGTGCCAGCAGCCTAGGGGGCAGGGAGGCTTTCTTT.

CDR3 region: CASTPAVREKLFF. In DNA, the CDR3 is TGCGCCAGCACCCCTGCGGTTAGGGAAAAACTGTTTTTT. The chain recombines TRBV5-1 with TRBJ1-4; D remains ambiguous. Germline CDR1 and CDR2: SGHRS and YFSETQ. This CDR3 comprises 13 residues. The V end was cut by 6 bases, the J end by 8 bases, with 14 bases between.

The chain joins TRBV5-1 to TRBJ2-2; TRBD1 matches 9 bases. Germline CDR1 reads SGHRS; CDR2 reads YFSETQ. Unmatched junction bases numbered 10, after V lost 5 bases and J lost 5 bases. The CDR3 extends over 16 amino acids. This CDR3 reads CASSRGDRAKTGELFF. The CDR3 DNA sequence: TGCGCCAGCAGTCGAGGGGACAGGGCAAAGACCGGGGAGCTGTTTTTT.

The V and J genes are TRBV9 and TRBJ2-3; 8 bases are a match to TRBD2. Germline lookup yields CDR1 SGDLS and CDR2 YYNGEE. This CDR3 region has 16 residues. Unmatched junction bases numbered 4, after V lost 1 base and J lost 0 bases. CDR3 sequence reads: CASSVREGSSTDTQYF. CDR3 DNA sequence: TGTGCCAGCAGCGTACGGGAGGGTAGTAGCACAGATACGCAGTATTTT.